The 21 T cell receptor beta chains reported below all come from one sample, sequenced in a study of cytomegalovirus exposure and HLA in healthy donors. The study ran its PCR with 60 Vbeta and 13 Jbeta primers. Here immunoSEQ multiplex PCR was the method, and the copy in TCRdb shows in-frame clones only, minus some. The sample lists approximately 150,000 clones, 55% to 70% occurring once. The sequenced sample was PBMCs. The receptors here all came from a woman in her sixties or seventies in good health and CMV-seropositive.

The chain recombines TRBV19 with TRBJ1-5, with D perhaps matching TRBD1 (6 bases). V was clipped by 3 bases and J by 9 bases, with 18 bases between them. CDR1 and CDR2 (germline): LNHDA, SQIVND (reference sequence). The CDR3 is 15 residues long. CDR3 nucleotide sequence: TGTGCCAGTAGTATGACTGGGGGCCTCGGGCGGCCCCAGCATTTT. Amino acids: CASSMTGGLGRPQHF.

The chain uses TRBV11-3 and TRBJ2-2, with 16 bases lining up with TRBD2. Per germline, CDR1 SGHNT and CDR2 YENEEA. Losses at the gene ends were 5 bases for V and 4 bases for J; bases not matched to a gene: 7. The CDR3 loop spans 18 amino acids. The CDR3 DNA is TGTGCCAGCAGCCCTGGGACTAGCGGGAGGGGTGGCACCGGGGAGCTGTTTTTT. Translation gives CASSPGTSGRGGTGELFF. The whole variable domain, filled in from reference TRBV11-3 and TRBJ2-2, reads EAGVVQSPRYKIIEKKQPVAFWCNPISGHNTLYWYLQNLGQGPELLIRYENEEAVDDSQLPKDRFSAERLKGVDSTLKIQPAELGDSAVYLCASSPGTSGRGGTGELFFGEGSRLTVL.

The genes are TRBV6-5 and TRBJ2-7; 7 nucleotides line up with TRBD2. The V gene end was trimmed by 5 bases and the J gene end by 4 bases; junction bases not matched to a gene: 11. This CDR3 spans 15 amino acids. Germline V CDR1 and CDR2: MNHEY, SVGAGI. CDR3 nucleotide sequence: TGTGCCAGCAGTCCTGTCGCGGGAGTGAGGTACGAGCAGTACTTC. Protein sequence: CASSPVAGVRYEQYF.

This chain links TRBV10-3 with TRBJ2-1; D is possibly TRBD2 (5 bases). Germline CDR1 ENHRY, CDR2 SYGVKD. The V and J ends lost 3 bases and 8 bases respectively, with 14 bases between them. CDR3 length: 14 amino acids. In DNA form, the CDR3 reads TGTGCCATCAGTGAAAGCCCCGGGCGGGATGAGCAGTTCTTC. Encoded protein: CAISESPGRDEQFF.

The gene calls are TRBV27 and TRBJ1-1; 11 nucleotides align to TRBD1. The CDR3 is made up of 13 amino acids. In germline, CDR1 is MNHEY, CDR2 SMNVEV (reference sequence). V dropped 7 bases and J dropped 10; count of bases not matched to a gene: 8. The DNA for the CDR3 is TGTGCCAGCAACGGACAGGGGGCCGGTCCAGCTTTCTTT. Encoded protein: CASNGQGAGPAFF.

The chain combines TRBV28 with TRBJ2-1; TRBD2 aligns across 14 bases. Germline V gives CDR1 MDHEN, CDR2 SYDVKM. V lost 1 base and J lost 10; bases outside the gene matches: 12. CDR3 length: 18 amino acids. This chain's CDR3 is CASSLSGRGLAGAGEQFF. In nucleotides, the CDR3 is TGTGCCAGCAGTTTATCAGGGAGGGGACTAGCGGGAGCGGGAGAGCAGTTCTTC.

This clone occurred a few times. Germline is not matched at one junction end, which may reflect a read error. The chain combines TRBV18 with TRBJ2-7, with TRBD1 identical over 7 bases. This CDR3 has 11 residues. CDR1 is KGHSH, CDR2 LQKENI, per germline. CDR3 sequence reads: CASSAPGQTNF. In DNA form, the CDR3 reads TGTGCCAGCTCCGCCCCGGGACAGACCAACTTC.

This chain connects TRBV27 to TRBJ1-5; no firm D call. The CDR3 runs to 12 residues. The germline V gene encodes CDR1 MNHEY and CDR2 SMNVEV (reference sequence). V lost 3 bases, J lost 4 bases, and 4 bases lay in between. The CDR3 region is CASSFLNQPQHF. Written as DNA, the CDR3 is TGTGCCAGCAGTTTCTTAAATCAGCCCCAGCATTTT.

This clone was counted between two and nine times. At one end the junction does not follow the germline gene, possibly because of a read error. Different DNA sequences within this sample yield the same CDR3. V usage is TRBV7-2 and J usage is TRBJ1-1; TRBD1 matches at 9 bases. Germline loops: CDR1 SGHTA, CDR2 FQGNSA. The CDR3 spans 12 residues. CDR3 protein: CASSTGGTEAFF. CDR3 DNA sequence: TGTGCCAGCAGCACAGGGGGCACTGAAGCCTTCTTT.

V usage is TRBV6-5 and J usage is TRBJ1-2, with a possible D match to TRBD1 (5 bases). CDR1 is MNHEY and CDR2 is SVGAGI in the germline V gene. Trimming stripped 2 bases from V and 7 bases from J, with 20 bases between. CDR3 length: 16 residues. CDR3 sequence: CASSYQSGGSLFGYTF. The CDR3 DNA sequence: TGTGCCAGCAGTTACCAGTCGGGGGGTTCGCTCTTTGGCTACACCTTC.

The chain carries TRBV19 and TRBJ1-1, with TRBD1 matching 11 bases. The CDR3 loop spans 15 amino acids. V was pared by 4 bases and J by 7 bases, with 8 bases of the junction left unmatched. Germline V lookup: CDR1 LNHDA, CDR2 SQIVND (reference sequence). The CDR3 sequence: CASSNRDRGVFEAFF. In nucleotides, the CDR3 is TGTGCCAGTAGTAATCGGGACAGGGGGGTTTTTGAAGCTTTCTTT.

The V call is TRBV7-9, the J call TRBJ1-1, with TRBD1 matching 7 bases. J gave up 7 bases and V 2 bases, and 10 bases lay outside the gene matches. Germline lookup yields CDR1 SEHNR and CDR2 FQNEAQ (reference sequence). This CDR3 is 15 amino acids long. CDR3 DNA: TGTGCCAGCAGCTTAAGACAGGGCTCGGAAAATGAAGCTTTCTTT. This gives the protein CASSLRQGSENEAFF. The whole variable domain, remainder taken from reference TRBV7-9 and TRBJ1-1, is DTGVSQNPRHKITKRGQNVTFRCDPISEHNRLYWYRQTLGQGPEFLTYFQNEAQLEKSRLLSDRFSAERPKGSFSTLEIQRTEQGDSAMYLCASSLRQGSENEAFFGQGTRLTVV.

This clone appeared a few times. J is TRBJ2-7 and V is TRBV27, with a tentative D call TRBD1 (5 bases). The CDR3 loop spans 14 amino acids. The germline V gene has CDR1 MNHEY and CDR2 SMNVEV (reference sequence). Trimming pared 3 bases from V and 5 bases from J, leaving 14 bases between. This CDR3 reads CASSLTALQDEQYF. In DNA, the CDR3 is TGTGCCAGCAGTTTGACAGCCCTTCAGGACGAGCAGTACTTC.

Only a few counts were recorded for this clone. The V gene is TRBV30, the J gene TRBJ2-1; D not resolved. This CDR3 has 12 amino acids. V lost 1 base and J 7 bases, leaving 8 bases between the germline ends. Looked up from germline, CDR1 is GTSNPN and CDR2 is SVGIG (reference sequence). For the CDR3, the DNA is TGTGCCTGGAGTGCTGGCAGTAATGAGCAGTTCTTC. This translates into CAWSAGSNEQFF.

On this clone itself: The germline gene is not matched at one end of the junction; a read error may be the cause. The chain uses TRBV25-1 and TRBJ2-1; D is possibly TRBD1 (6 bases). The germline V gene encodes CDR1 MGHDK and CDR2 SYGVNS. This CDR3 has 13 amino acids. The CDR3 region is CASSGTAMNRWVF. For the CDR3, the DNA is TGTGCCAGCAGTGGGACAGCTATGAACCGCTGGGTCTTC.

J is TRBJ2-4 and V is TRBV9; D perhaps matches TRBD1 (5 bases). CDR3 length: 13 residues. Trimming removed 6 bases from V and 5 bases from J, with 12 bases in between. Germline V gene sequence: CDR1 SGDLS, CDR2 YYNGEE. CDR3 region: CASNQGGENIQYF. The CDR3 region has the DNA TGTGCCAGCAACCAGGGTGGCGAAAACATTCAGTACTTC.

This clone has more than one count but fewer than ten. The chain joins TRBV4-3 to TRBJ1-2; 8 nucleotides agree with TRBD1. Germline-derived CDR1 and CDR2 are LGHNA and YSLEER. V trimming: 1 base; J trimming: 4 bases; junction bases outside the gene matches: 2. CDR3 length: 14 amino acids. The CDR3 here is CASSQGQGSYGYTF. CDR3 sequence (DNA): TGCGCCAGCAGCCAAGGACAGGGGAGCTATGGCTACACCTTC.

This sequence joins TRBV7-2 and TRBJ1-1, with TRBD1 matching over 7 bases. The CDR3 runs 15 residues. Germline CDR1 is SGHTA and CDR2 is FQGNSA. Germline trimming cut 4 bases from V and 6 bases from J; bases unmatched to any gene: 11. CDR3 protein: CASSWSGTAQSEAFF. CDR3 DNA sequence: TGTGCCAGCAGCTGGTCCGGGACAGCCCAATCTGAAGCTTTCTTT. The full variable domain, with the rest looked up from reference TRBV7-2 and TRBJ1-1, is GAGVSQSPSNKVTEKGKDVELRCDPISGHTALYWYRQSLGQGLEFLIYFQGNSAPDKSGLPSDRFSAERTGGSVSTLTIQRTQQEDSAVYLCASSWSGTAQSEAFFGQGTRLTVV.

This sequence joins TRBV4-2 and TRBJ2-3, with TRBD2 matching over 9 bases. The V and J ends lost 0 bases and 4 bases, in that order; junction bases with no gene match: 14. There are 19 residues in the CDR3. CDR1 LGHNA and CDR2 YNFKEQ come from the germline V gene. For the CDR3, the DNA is TGTGCCAGCAGCCAAGAAGCCCCGATGGCGGGAGGGTTCGCAGATACGCAGTATTTT. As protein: CASSQEAPMAGGFADTQYF.

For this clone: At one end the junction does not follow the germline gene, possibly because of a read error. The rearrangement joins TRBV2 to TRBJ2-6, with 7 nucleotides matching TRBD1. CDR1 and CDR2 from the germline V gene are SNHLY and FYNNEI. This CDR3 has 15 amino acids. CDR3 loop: CVSSIDRAGANVLTF. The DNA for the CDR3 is TGTGTCAGCAGTATTGACAGGGCCGGGGCCAACGTCCTGACTTTC.

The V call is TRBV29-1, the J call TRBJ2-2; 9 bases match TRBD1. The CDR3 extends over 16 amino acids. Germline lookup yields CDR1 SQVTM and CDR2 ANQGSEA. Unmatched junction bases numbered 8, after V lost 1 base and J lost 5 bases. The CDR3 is CSVEGAQGAKTGELFF. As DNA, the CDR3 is TGCAGCGTTGAAGGGGCACAGGGGGCTAAAACCGGGGAGCTGTTTTTT.